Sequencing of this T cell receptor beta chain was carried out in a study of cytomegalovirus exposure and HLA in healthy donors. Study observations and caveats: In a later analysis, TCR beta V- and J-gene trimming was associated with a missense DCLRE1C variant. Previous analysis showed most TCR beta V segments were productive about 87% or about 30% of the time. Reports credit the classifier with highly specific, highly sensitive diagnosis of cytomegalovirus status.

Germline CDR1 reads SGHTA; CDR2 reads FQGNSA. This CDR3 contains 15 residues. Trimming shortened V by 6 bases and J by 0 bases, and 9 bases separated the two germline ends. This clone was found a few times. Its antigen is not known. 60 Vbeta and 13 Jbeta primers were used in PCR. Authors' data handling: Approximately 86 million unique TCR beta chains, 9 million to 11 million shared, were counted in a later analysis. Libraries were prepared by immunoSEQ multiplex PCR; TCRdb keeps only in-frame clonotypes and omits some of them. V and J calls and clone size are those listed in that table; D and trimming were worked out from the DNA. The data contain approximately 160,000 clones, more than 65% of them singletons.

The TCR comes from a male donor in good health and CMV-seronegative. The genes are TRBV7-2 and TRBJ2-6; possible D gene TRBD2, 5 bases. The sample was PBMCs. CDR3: CASRAGSSGANVLTF. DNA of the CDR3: TGTGCCAGCAGAGCTGGGAGCTCTGGGGCCAACGTCCTGACTTTC. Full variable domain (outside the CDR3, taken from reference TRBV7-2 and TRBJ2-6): GAGVSQSPSNKVTEKGKDVELRCDPISGHTALYWYRQSLGQGLEFLIYFQGNSAPDKSGLPSDRFSAERTGGSVSTLTIQRTQQEDSAVYLCASRAGSSGANVLTFGAGSRLTVL.